The 27 T cell receptor beta chains in this list originate from one sample, sequenced in a study of T cell responses to AZD1222 COVID-19 vaccine. Repertoires were generated with immunoSEQ multiplex PCR, while TCRdb's copy carries only in-frame clones and drops some. The repertoire includes 130,000 to 150,000 clones, around 90% of them detected once, and approximately 3% sits in the top ten. The sequencing used peripheral blood, collected on day 0 of MenACWY control vaccination. The origin of the receptors is an adult in good health.

V gene TRBV10-3 combines with J gene TRBJ1-2; no clear D gene. The germline CDR1 and CDR2 sequences are ENHRY and SYGVKD. V was pared by 4 bases and J by 0 bases, with 21 bases between. The CDR3 spans 18 residues. The CDR3 reads CAISGGRGRTQTNYGYTF. In DNA, the CDR3 is TGTGCCATCAGTGGCGGCCGAGGCAGGACTCAAACTAACTATGGCTACACCTTC.

The chain combines TRBV5-1 with TRBJ2-7, with a weak D call TRBD2 (5 bases). The length of the CDR3 is 12 residues. Germline loops: CDR1 SGHRS, CDR2 YFSETQ. Between the trimmed V and J ends, which lost 5 bases and 3 bases, there was a span of 9 bases. CDR3 bases: TGCGCCAGCAGTGGGGAGTTCTACGAGCAGTACTTC. Its protein product is CASSGEFYEQYF.

This chain's CDR3 is CATSRIGDQPQHF. The CDR3 region has the DNA TGTGCCACCAGCAGAATCGGGGATCAGCCCCAGCATTTT. This sequence joins TRBV15 and TRBJ1-5; no definite D call. Trimming took 2 bases from V and 5 from J, leaving 7 bases between them. Per germline, CDR1 LNHNV and CDR2 YYDKDF (reference sequence). The CDR3 length is 13 residues.

On this clone itself: Other DNA sequences of this sample code for an identical CDR3. The rearrangement links TRBV5-1 to TRBJ1-4; 9 bases match TRBD1. This CDR3 is 15 amino acids long. CDR1 is SGHRS, CDR2 YFSETQ, per germline. V shed 0 bases, J shed 8 bases, and the junction held 5 bases outside the gene matches. CDR3 DNA: TGCGCCAGCAGCTTGGGGGACAGGGAGAGAGAAAAACTGTTTTTT. Amino acid sequence: CASSLGDREREKLFF.

The chain couples TRBV6-6 to TRBJ1-5; the D is unclear. Germline V gene lookup returns CDR1 MNHNY and CDR2 SVGAGI (reference sequence). The CDR3 extends over 15 amino acids. V lost 2 bases, J lost 1 base, and 9 bases lay in between. CDR3 DNA: TGTGCCAGCAGTTACCCCGCAGTGAGCAATCAGCCCCAGCATTTT. It yields the protein CASSYPAVSNQPQHF.

V gene TRBV27 combines with J gene TRBJ2-1; 12 bases agree with TRBD2. CDR1 is MNHEY, CDR2 SMNVEV, per germline (reference sequence). There are 18 residues in the CDR3. V lost 5 bases to trimming and J lost 7 bases; unmatched junction nucleotides: 15. The CDR3 coding sequence is TGTGCCAGCAGTCCACCCGCTCAGAGACTAGCGGGAGTTAATGAGCAGTTCTTC. It yields the protein CASSPPAQRLAGVNEQFF.

The genes are TRBV7-2 and TRBJ2-7, with D possibly matching TRBD1 (7 bases). Germline V lookup: CDR1 SGHTA, CDR2 FQGNSA. The CDR3 contains 14 residues. Trimming left V 1 base short and J 3 bases short, with 10 bases between. In DNA form, the CDR3 reads TGTGCCAGCAGCTTAGTTCAGGGGGGCTACGAGCAGTACTTC. Its translation: CASSLVQGGYEQYF. Complete variable domain (other parts from reference TRBV7-2 and TRBJ2-7): GAGVSQSPSNKVTEKGKDVELRCDPISGHTALYWYRQSLGQGLEFLIYFQGNSAPDKSGLPSDRFSAERTGGSVSTLTIQRTQQEDSAVYLCASSLVQGGYEQYFGPGTRLTVT.

This chain connects TRBV24-1 to TRBJ2-7; a possible D gene is TRBD1 (6 bases). Trimming removed 9 bases from V and 4 bases from J, with 15 bases in between. Germline lookup yields CDR1 KGHDR and CDR2 SFDVKD. The CDR3 sequence is 13 residues long. CDR3 bases: TGTGCCACCGCGGACAGCGGAGGATACGAGCAGTACTTC. It is translated as CATADSGGYEQYF.

This rearrangement joins TRBV30 to TRBJ1-2; weak D call: TRBD1 (5 bases). V was clipped by 6 bases and J by 7 bases, with 12 bases between them. Germline V lookup: CDR1 GTSNPN, CDR2 SVGIG (reference sequence). The CDR3 has 11 amino acids. CDR3 sequence: CACTSGGGYTF. In DNA, the CDR3 is TGTGCCTGCACTTCTGGGGGTGGCTACACCTTC.

V is TRBV27 and J is TRBJ2-7; weak D call: TRBD2 (5 bases). Germline CDR1 reads MNHEY; CDR2 reads SMNVEV (reference sequence). CDR3 length equals 13 residues. V lost 4 bases, J lost 0 bases, and 7 bases lay in between. The CDR3 protein is CASSSGFSYEQYF. CDR3 DNA: TGTGCCAGCAGTTCGGGATTCTCCTACGAGCAGTACTTC.

The chain recombines TRBV7-9 with TRBJ2-5, with D possibly TRBD1 on 6 matching bases. From germline, CDR1 is SEHNR and CDR2 FQNEAQ (reference sequence). The V end was cut by 3 bases, the J end by 5 bases, with 19 bases between. There are 16 residues in the CDR3. The CDR3 loop reads CASSLGSGTSAETQYF. The CDR3 DNA is TGTGCCAGCAGCTTGGGCTCCGGGACATCGGCTGAGACCCAGTACTTC.

The chain is built from TRBV4-1 and TRBJ1-1; the D is unclear. The CDR3 is 16 amino acids. V was shortened by 0 bases and J by 4 bases, with 15 bases between the two germline ends. Germline-derived CDR1 and CDR2 are MGHRA and YSYEKL. CDR3 bases: TGCGCCAGCAGCCAAGATAGGGCACGGGCAGGCACTGAAGCTTTCTTT. Its protein is CASSQDRARAGTEAFF.

This clone was seen only once. The genes are TRBV15 and TRBJ2-1; weak D call: TRBD2 (5 bases). The ends were cut back, 5 bases at V and 8 bases at J, with 22 bases in the middle. From germline, CDR1 is LNHNV and CDR2 YYDKDF (reference sequence). The CDR3 contains 16 residues. CDR3 nucleotide sequence: TGTGCCACCAGCGGACCCCGGGCGAGGGTTATCGATGAGCAGTTCTTC. This codes for CATSGPRARVIDEQFF.

As for this clone: The sample contains more than one DNA sequence encoding this CDR3. This rearrangement joins TRBV19 to TRBJ1-1, with D uncertain. Trimming pared 8 bases from V and 1 base from J, leaving 5 bases between. This CDR3 has 11 amino acids. In germline, CDR1 is LNHDA, CDR2 SQIVND (reference sequence). CDR3 residues: CASAGNTEAFF. The CDR3 nucleotides are TGTGCCAGTGCCGGGAACACTGAAGCTTTCTTT.

This sequence joins TRBV7-2 and TRBJ2-2; no definite D call. The CDR3 runs to 14 residues. CDR1 and CDR2 from the germline V gene are SGHTA and FQGNSA. V was trimmed by 6 bases and J by 4 bases, leaving 12 bases between them. The CDR3 DNA is TGTGCCAGCAGTCTCACCACGGGCACCGGGGAGCTGTTTTTT. The encoded protein is CASSLTTGTGELFF.

This chain connects TRBV11-2 to TRBJ2-6, with 9 bases matching TRBD1. CDR1 and CDR2 from the germline V gene are SGHAT and FQNNGV. Trimming removed 6 bases from V and 3 bases from J; junction bases left unmatched: 6. The CDR3 covers 16 residues. DNA for the CDR3: TGTGCCAGCAGGGAGTACAGGGGGCGTGGGGCCAACGTCCTGACTTTC. The encoded protein is CASREYRGRGANVLTF.

The V gene is TRBV18, the J gene TRBJ2-6, with a weak D call TRBD2 (6 bases). The CDR3 totals 16 residues. Deletions cut 5 bases from V and 0 bases from J, with 11 bases between. Germline V gene sequence: CDR1 KGHSH, CDR2 LQKENI. CDR3 DNA: TGTGCCAGCTCAAGCGGGTACCCCTCTGGGGCCAACGTCCTGACTTTC. Translated, it gives CASSSGYPSGANVLTF.

The chain carries TRBV28 and TRBJ2-7; TRBD2 might be the D (6 bases). The germline gives CDR1 MDHEN, CDR2 SYDVKM. This CDR3 comprises 15 residues. With 8 bases removed from V and 3 bases from J, the gap between germline ends came to 20 bases. CDR3 sequence (DNA): TGTGCCAGCGGCGGGGCTGTCCAAACAGTCTACGAGCAGTACTTC. It translates to CASGGAVQTVYEQYF.

This clone was counted once. The chain couples TRBV7-9 to TRBJ2-2; D remains ambiguous. The CDR3 length is 14 residues. Germline lookup yields CDR1 SEHNR and CDR2 FQNEAQ (reference sequence). The V end lost 3 bases, the J end lost 1 base, and 6 bases lay between the germline ends. In DNA, the CDR3 is TGTGCCAGCAGCTTTTTACGGAACACCGGGGAGCTGTTTTTT. Translating gives CASSFLRNTGELFF.

This CDR3 reads CASSLDRNYGYTF. The DNA for the CDR3 is TGTGCCAGCAGCTTAGACAGAAACTATGGCTACACCTTC. The chain links TRBV6-6 to TRBJ1-2, with D perhaps matching TRBD1 (5 bases). Germline CDR1 reads MNHNY; CDR2 reads SVGAGI (reference sequence). The CDR3 runs 13 residues. Trimming took off 6 bases at V and 2 bases at J, with 10 bases between the two ends.

The chain employs TRBV30 and TRBJ1-2; maybe TRBD1 (6 bases). Trimming removed 4 bases at V and 2 bases at J, with 11 bases between. This CDR3 is 13 amino acids long. Germline CDR1 GTSNPN, CDR2 SVGIG (reference sequence). The DNA for the CDR3 is TGTGCCTGGAACTGGGGGGGCAACTATGGCTACACCTTC. Encoded protein: CAWNWGGNYGYTF.

The V gene is TRBV19, the J gene TRBJ1-5; no firm D call. Trimming took off 4 bases at V and 3 bases at J, with 7 bases between the two ends. Germline V gene data show CDR1 as LNHDA and CDR2 as SQIVND (reference sequence). CDR3 length: 13 amino acids. CDR3 bases: TGTGCCAGTAGTACCACAGTCAATCAGCCCCAGCATTTT. This encodes CASSTTVNQPQHF.

The rearrangement uses TRBV27 and TRBJ1-4; perhaps TRBD1 as D (6 bases). There are 15 residues in the CDR3. Trimming left V 2 bases short and J 0 bases short, with 7 bases between. CDR1 and CDR2 (germline): MNHEY, SMNVEV (reference sequence). The CDR3 protein is CASSLEGATNEKLFF. CDR3 in DNA: TGTGCCAGCAGTTTAGAGGGGGCAACTAATGAAAAACTGTTTTTT.

The CDR3 loop is CASSPGPGTGVQPQHF. The CDR3 nucleotides read TGTGCCAGCAGCCCAGGCCCAGGGACAGGGGTACAGCCCCAGCATTTT. The rearrangement links TRBV2 to TRBJ1-5, with 10 bases that match TRBD1. Trimming cost V 6 bases and J 7 bases; bases outside gene matches: 12. The CDR3 extends over 16 amino acids. In germline, CDR1 is SNHLY, CDR2 FYNNEI.

The chain links TRBV5-1 to TRBJ2-1; D is perhaps TRBD1 or TRBD2 (5 bases each). V was pared by 6 bases and J by 6 bases, with 19 bases between. The CDR3 sequence is 15 residues long. Germline CDR1 reads SGHRS; CDR2 reads YFSETQ. CDR3 nucleotide sequence: TGCGCCAGCACACGGCGAGAGGGGATGCTCAATGAGCAGTTCTTC. This sequence encodes CASTRREGMLNEQFF.

In its sample, this clone was seen a few times. V usage is TRBV7-6 and J usage is TRBJ2-3, with 7 bases matching TRBD1. V lost 10 bases, J lost 2 bases, and 6 bases stayed unmatched. The CDR3 spans 13 residues. Germline V gives CDR1 SGHVS, CDR2 FNYEAQ. CDR3 bases: TGTGCCACTTCCAGGGGGAACACAGATACGCAGTATTTT. Amino acid sequence: CATSRGNTDTQYF.

The rearrangement uses TRBV27 and TRBJ1-4, with D hard to call. The CDR3 spans 15 residues. Trimming removed 6 bases at V and 3 bases at J, with 14 bases between. Germline V CDR1 and CDR2: MNHEY, SMNVEV (reference sequence). CDR3 protein: CASRTRAWANEKLFF. CDR3 bases: TGTGCCAGCAGAACCCGGGCCTGGGCTAATGAAAAACTGTTTTTT.